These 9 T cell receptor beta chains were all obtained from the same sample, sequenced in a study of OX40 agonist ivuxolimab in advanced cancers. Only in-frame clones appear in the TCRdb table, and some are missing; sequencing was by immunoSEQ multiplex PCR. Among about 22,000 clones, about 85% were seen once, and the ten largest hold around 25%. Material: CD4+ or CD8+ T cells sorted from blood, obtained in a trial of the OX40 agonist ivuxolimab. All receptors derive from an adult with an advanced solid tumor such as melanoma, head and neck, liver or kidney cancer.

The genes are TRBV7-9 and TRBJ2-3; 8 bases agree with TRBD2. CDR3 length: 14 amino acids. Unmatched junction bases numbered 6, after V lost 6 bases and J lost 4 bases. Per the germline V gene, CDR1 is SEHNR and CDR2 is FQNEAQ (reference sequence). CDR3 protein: CASRGTGGADTQYF. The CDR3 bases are TGTGCCAGCAGGGGGACGGGAGGGGCAGATACGCAGTATTTT.

The CDR3 DNA follows: TGTGCCAGCAGCGTATTCTGGCAGGGGGCAAATGAGCAGTTCTTC. Amino acids: CASSVFWQGANEQFF. The rearrangement joins TRBV9 to TRBJ2-1, with 8 bases aligning to TRBD1. Germline V gives CDR1 SGDLS, CDR2 YYNGEE. CDR3 size: 15 residues. J gave up 7 bases and V 1 base, and 7 bases lay outside the gene matches.

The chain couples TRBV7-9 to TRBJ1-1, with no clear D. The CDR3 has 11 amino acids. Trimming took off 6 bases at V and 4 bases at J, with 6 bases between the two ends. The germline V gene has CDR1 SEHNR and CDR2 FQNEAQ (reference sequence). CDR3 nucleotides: TGTGCCAGCAGAAGGACCACTGAAGCTTTCTTT. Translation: CASRRTTEAFF.

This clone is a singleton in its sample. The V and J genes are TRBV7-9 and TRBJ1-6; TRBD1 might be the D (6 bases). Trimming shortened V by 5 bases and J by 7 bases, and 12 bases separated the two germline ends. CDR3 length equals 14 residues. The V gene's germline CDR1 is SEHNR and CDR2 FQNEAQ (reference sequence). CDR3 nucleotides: TGTGCCAGCAGCAACCGGGACAAAAATTCACCCCTCCACTTT. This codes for CASSNRDKNSPLHF.

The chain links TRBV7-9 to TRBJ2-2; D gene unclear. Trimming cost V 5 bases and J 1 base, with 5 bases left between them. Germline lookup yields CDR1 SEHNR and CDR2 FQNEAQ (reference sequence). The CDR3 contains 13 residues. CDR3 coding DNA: TGTGCCAGCAGCGGGCGGAACACCGGGGAGCTGTTTTTT. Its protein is CASSGRNTGELFF.

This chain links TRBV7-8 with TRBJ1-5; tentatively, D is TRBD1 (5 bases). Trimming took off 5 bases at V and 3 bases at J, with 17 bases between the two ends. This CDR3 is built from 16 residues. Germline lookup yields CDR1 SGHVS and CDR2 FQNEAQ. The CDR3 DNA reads TGTGCCAGCAGCCCCGAAGGGGACGGGAACAATCAGCCCCAGCATTTT. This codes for CASSPEGDGNNQPQHF.

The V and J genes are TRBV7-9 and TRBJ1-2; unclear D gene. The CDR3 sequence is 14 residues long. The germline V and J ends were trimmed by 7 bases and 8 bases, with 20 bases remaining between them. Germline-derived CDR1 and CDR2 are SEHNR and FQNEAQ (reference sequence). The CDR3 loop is CASTGMVVDDGYTF. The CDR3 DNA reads TGTGCCAGCACCGGGATGGTGGTTGACGACGGCTACACCTTC.

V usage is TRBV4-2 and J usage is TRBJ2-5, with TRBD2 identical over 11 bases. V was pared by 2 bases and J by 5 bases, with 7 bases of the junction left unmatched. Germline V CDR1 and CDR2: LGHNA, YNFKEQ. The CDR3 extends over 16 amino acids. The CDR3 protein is CASSQSSGGADETQYF. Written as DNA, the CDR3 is TGTGCCAGCAGCCAAAGTAGCGGGGGGGCGGATGAGACCCAGTACTTC.

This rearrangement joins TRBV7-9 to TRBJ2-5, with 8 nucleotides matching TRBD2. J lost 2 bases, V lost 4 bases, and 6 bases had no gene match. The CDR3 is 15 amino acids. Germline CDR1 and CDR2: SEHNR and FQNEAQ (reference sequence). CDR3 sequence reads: CASSSGGGLQETQYF. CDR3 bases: TGTGCCAGCAGCTCGGGAGGGGGGCTTCAAGAGACCCAGTACTTC. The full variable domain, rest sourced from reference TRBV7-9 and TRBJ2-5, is DTGVSQNPRHKITKRGQNVTFRCDPISEHNRLYWYRQTLGQGPEFLTYFQNEAQLEKSRLLSDRFSAERPKGSFSTLEIQRTEQGDSAMYLCASSSGGGLQETQYFGPGTRLLVL.